This entry concerns a single T cell receptor beta chain. The clone's antigen remains unknown. No much larger clone exists at a distance of one base, and base qualities are not known. In Seattle, one collaborating source enrolled patients while the infection was active and tracked those patients longitudinally over the course of disease. The collaborating institutions used their own protocols to collect whole blood in K2EDTA tubes. For TCRbeta analysis, collaborator samples were shipped as frozen whole blood, as isolated PBMCs, or as DNA extracted from either sample type. These data originate in a study of blood T cell repertoires in COVID-19 (dated by TCRdb to about 2020). Some background on the complete study: Collaborator samples came from the United States, Italy and Spain and covered acute and convalescent phases of COVID-19. The prospective study material was composed of cDNA or gDNA derived from T cells, B-cell-depleted T cells, or PBMCs. Deeply sampled blood TCRbeta repertoires from subjects exposed to, actively infected with, or recovered from COVID-19 were included in the dataset. A freely available public database, intended as a resource for researchers studying the immune response to SARS-CoV-2, is where the repertoires were released. Samples came from the ongoing ImmuneRACE study (first 160 participants) plus 1,254 subjects from 6 global collaborators. Sample metadata almost always included a de-identified subject ID, COVID-19 status, age in years and sex. HLA class I and class II types, where available, came from metadata supplied by the sample provider rather than from assay-based typing.

The germline ends are 14 bases apart after V is trimmed by 2 bases and J by 0 bases. From a lookup of the germline V gene, CDR1 and CDR2 are SGHRS and YFSETQ. From cysteine to phenylalanine, the CDR3 is 16 amino acids long. The CDR3 DNA has 48 bases and is translated from base 1. TCRbeta CDR3 regions were amplified from genomic DNA using the immunoSEQ Assay, a bias-controlled multiplex PCR. The original pipeline was this. The number of nucleated cells in each sample was estimated from the amplification of reference gene primers within the assay. To quantify the absolute abundance of each unique TCRbeta CDR3 rearrangement, sequence reads were collapsed and filtered. Productive Simpson clonality was computed per sample as the square root of Simpson's diversity index over productive rearrangements. What TCRdb holds here is the immuneACCESS table cut down to in-frame rearrangements. Part of the clones is not present; checked against another copy, under half of the missing clones reflect an unresolved V gene, and the others are unexplained. D and trimming were read from the DNA, whereas the V and J calls and clone size are those reported in that table. Present in this sample are 250,000 or so clones, almost 90% of which were seen just once. The biggest ten clones account for around 1.9% of the sample.

What the research found in general, with its limitations: The quantity of clinical and demographic metadata differed by source and by participant and was supplied without curation.

The chain uses TRBV5-1 and TRBJ1-1; the D region possibly corresponds to TRBD1 (5 bases align). The sample was peripheral blood. The source is a woman aged 55-70 years with COVID-19, enrolled during active disease. This receptor has the CDR3 CASSFSGNLMNTEAFF. The sequenced DNA is TGCGCCAGCAGCTTTTCAGGGAACTTAATGAACACTGAAGCTTTCTTT.